This T cell receptor beta chain comes out of a study of blood T cell repertoires in COVID-19 (dated by TCRdb to about 2020). About the full investigation: Collaborator samples came from the United States, Italy and Spain and covered acute and convalescent phases of COVID-19. The dataset comprised deeply sampled blood TCRbeta repertoires from subjects exposed to, actively infected with, or recovered from COVID-19. The material from the prospective study consisted of cDNA or gDNA derived from T cells, B-cell-depleted T cells, or PBMCs. A de-identified subject ID, COVID-19 status, age in years and sex were almost always included in the sample metadata. The repertoires were released in a freely available public database intended as a resource for research on the immune response to SARS-CoV-2. Where available, HLA class I and class II types were taken from metadata supplied by the sample provider and were not determined by assay-based typing. The samples were drawn from the first 160 participants of the ongoing ImmuneRACE study and from some 1,300 subjects provided by 6 global collaborators. Beyond this particular receptor, the publication reports: Clinical and demographic metadata were provided uncurated, with the amount varying by source and participant.

TCRbeta CDR3 regions were amplified from genomic DNA using the immunoSEQ Assay, a bias-controlled multiplex PCR. Per the authors' processing: Within the assay, amplification of reference gene primers was used to estimate how many nucleated cells each sample contained. To quantify the absolute abundance of each unique TCRbeta CDR3 rearrangement, sequence reads were collapsed and filtered. For each sample, productive Simpson clonality was calculated as the square root of Simpson's diversity index over productive rearrangements. TCRdb re-hosts the immuneACCESS table, in-frame sequences only. Its copies lack some clones; in the studies checked, an unresolved V gene accounts for under half of them, and the cause for the rest is not known. That table gives V, J and clone size, and the DNA gave D and trimming. This sample comprises roughly 49,000 clones, around four fifths of them detected only once. The ten biggest clones cover approximately 6% of the sample.

Each collaborating institution followed its own protocols to collect whole blood in K2EDTA tubes. For TCRbeta analysis, collaborator samples were shipped as frozen whole blood, as isolated PBMCs, or as DNA extracted from either sample type. For this chain, trimming is 3 bases at the V end and 3 bases at the J end, and the number of junction bases without a gene match is 12. CDR1 and CDR2, per the germline V gene, are MGHRA and YSYEKL. The CDR3 runs 18 residues from the cysteine to the phenylalanine. Only the CDR3 DNA stays, 54 bases, in frame from base 1. To note about this clone: Its cognate antigen has yet to be identified. No base quality information exists; no much larger clone differs at one position.

The origin of this receptor is an elderly woman with acute or convalescent COVID-19. In this chain, TRBV4-1 is recombined with TRBJ2-7, with 12 bases in between that match TRBD1. The source material was peripheral blood. The DNA reads as follows: TGCGCCAGCAGCCAGGGCGCCCCGGGACAGGGGGCTTACTACGAGCAGTACTTC. It encodes CASSQGAPGQGAYYEQYF.